One T cell receptor beta chain is described in this entry. Its antigen is still unknown. These data originate in a study of cytomegalovirus exposure and HLA in healthy donors. Libraries were prepared by immunoSEQ multiplex PCR; TCRdb keeps only in-frame clonotypes and omits some of them. The table lists 100,000 to 150,000 clones, just under 90% of them singletons. J lost 5 bases, V lost 6 bases, and 8 bases had no gene match. This CDR3 spans 15 amino acids. Germline V CDR1 and CDR2: SGHRS, YFSETQ. Notes on the study in general: Cytomegalovirus status, reportedly, was diagnosed with high specificity and sensitivity by the classifier.

The sequenced sample consisted of PBMCs. This clonotype was sampled from a man aged 25 to 45 in good health and CMV-seronegative. The rearrangement links TRBV5-1 to TRBJ2-2; 9 bases align to TRBD2. The CDR3 loop reads CASTPAGGITGELFF. CDR3 DNA sequence: TGCGCCAGCACCCCGGCGGGGGGGATTACCGGGGAGCTGTTTTTT.